A single sample is the source of the 24 T cell receptor beta chains below, sequenced in a study of blood T cell repertoires in COVID-19. The table came from immunoSEQ multiplex PCR; TCRdb's copy has only in-frame clones and leaves some out. In the table there are 30,000 to 40,000 clones, roughly 70% of which are singletons. Sequenced: peripheral blood. These receptors all stem from an older man with COVID-19, enrolled during active disease.

CDR3 residues: CASSLTSGRGSRTDTQYF. The CDR3 DNA reads TGCGCCAGCAGCTTAACTAGCGGGCGTGGTTCGCGCACAGATACGCAGTATTTT. V usage is TRBV5-1 and J usage is TRBJ2-3; TRBD2 matches at 9 bases. The CDR3 has 18 amino acids. V shed 2 bases and J 1 base; nucleotides not matched to a gene: 11. The germline V gene has CDR1 SGHRS and CDR2 YFSETQ.

V is TRBV11-2 and J is TRBJ2-7, with 11 positions matching TRBD2. Germline trimming cut 4 bases from V and 3 bases from J; bases unmatched to any gene: 8. The CDR3 has 16 amino acids. Germline CDR1 and CDR2: SGHAT and FQNNGV. This chain's CDR3 is CASSSGAGTSGYEQYF. CDR3 coding DNA: TGTGCCAGCAGCTCAGGGGCCGGGACTAGCGGCTACGAGCAGTACTTC.

This sequence joins TRBV12-3 or TRBV12-4 and TRBJ2-7; the match to TRBD2 covers 13 bases. There are 13 residues in the CDR3. Unmatched junction bases numbered 1, after V lost 5 bases and J lost 6 bases. CDR3 protein: CASSGLAGAEQYF. For the CDR3, the DNA is TGTGCCAGCAGTGGACTAGCGGGAGCCGAGCAGTACTTC.

The chain links TRBV18 to TRBJ2-3, with D perhaps TRBD1 (6 bases). The length of the CDR3 is 15 residues. In germline, CDR1 is KGHSH, CDR2 LQKENI. Deletions cut 5 bases from V and 4 bases from J, with 16 bases between. The CDR3 reads CASSTNRAFADTQYF. The DNA for the CDR3 is TGTGCCAGCTCAACGAACAGGGCTTTCGCAGATACGCAGTATTTT.

V is TRBV12-1 and J is TRBJ1-6; TRBD1 is the table's D call, not checked against the DNA. TRBV12-1 is given as a pseudogene. This CDR3 comprises 18 residues. The CDR3 DNA reads as TGTGCCAGCAGCAAGCTGGACAGGGCTAGCTCCTATAATTCACCCCTCCACTTT. This sequence encodes CASSKLDRASSYNSPLHF.

The V call is TRBV11-2, the J call TRBJ2-4, with D possibly matching TRBD2 (5 bases). V gave up 6 bases and J gave up 4 bases, with 10 bases separating them. Germline lookup yields CDR1 SGHAT and CDR2 FQNNGV. The length of the CDR3 is 13 residues. CDR3 DNA: TGTGCCAGCAGTCTCGGACTGAAAAACATTCAGTACTTC. It yields the protein CASSLGLKNIQYF.

The rearrangement links TRBV10-3 to TRBJ1-1; D may be TRBD1 (5 bases). Per germline, CDR1 ENHRY and CDR2 SYGVKD. The CDR3 sequence is 16 residues long. The V end was cut by 6 bases, the J end by 0 bases, with 17 bases between. CDR3: CAISLERGGMNTEAFF. The DNA of the CDR3 is TGTGCCATCAGCCTAGAGAGGGGCGGGATGAACACTGAAGCTTTCTTT.

This rearrangement joins TRBV18 to TRBJ1-1, with 8 positions matching TRBD1. After removal of 8 bases from V and 0 bases from J, the junction contained 2 bases not matched to a gene. The CDR3 is made up of 13 amino acids. Germline CDR1 is KGHSH and CDR2 is LQKENI. The CDR3 region is CASEGQVNTEAFF. CDR3 DNA sequence: TGTGCCAGCGAGGGACAGGTGAACACTGAAGCTTTCTTT.

The chain employs TRBV3-1 (or the pseudogene TRBV3-2) and TRBJ2-7; TRBD1 matches at 8 bases. The CDR3 consists of 16 residues. V dropped 4 bases and J dropped 3; count of bases not matched to a gene: 11. Germline CDR1 is LGHDT and CDR2 is YNNKEL (reference sequence). The CDR3 DNA reads as TGTGCCAGCAGCCCGACGCACAGGGGGAATTTCTACGAGCAGTACTTC. Amino acid sequence: CASSPTHRGNFYEQYF.

V and J are TRBV29-1 and TRBJ1-2; D not resolved. Germline values: CDR1 SQVTM, CDR2 ANQGSEA. This CDR3 contains 13 residues. V was shortened by 4 bases and J by 8 bases, with 17 bases between the two germline ends. Here the CDR3 reads CSVALYREEGYTF. The CDR3 DNA reads as TGCAGCGTTGCTTTGTATCGGGAAGAGGGCTACACCTTC.

A few counts support this clone. The chain has TRBV27 and TRBJ2-7, with 11 bases that match TRBD1. The junction had 8 bases not matched to a gene; V was cut back by 6 bases and J by 4 bases. The length of the CDR3 is 15 residues. Per germline, CDR1 MNHEY and CDR2 SMNVEV (reference sequence). The CDR3 sequence is CASSNPGQGVYEQYF. The CDR3 coding sequence is TGTGCCAGCAGCAACCCGGGACAGGGGGTTTACGAGCAGTACTTC.

This sequence joins TRBV18 and TRBJ1-2, with TRBD1 identical over 8 bases. The V gene's germline CDR1 is KGHSH and CDR2 LQKENI. After removal of 5 bases from V and 5 bases from J, the junction contained 7 bases not matched to a gene. CDR3 length: 14 amino acids. The chain's CDR3 is CASSSGQAGYGYTF. The DNA for the CDR3 is TGTGCCAGCTCATCGGGACAGGCAGGGTATGGCTACACCTTC.

The V gene is TRBV6-2 or TRBV6-3, the J gene TRBJ1-4; 9 nucleotides align to TRBD1. This CDR3 comprises 15 residues. The J segment lost 7 bases and the V segment lost 5 bases, leaving 8 bases of the junction unmatched. Germline V lookup: CDR1 MNHEY, CDR2 SVGEGT. The CDR3 region is CASSPPGQGTEKLFF. In DNA form, the CDR3 reads TGTGCCAGCAGTCCGCCGGGACAGGGTACTGAAAAACTGTTTTTT.

V usage is TRBV6-5 and J usage is TRBJ1-1; 7 bases match TRBD1. From germline, CDR1 is MNHEY and CDR2 SVGAGI. The CDR3 contains 16 residues. Trimming took 0 bases from V and 6 from J; bases not matched to a gene: 10. CDR3 nucleotides: TGTGCCAGCAGTTACTCGGGGGCAGGGGGTGATCCTGAAGCTTTCTTT. Translating it yields CASSYSGAGGDPEAFF.

The chain combines TRBV3-1 (or the pseudogene TRBV3-2) with TRBJ2-2; TRBD1 matches at 8 bases. The CDR3 consists of 13 residues. Germline V lookup: CDR1 LGHDT, CDR2 YNNKEL (reference sequence). The trim removed 4 bases at V and 9 bases at J, leaving 4 bases unmatched. The CDR3 bases are TGTGCCAGCAGCCCCCAGGGGGCCCGGGAGCTGTTTTTT. Protein sequence: CASSPQGARELFF.

This chain connects TRBV2 to TRBJ2-7; 7 bases align to TRBD2. V lost 8 bases and J lost 3; bases outside the gene matches: 10. The CDR3 has 14 amino acids. Germline CDR1 and CDR2: SNHLY and FYNNEI. DNA for the CDR3: TGTGCCAGCTTGACGGCTAGCGGCTTCTACGAGCAGTACTTC. Protein sequence: CASLTASGFYEQYF.

The rearrangement uses TRBV30 and TRBJ1-2, with 8 nucleotides matching TRBD1. The CDR3 is 14 amino acids. The V gene end was trimmed by 3 bases and the J gene end by 4 bases; junction bases not matched to a gene: 7. Germline values: CDR1 GTSNPN, CDR2 SVGIG (reference sequence). DNA for the CDR3: TGTGCCTGGAGGGGAATGGACAGGGCCTATGGCTACACCTTC. Protein: CAWRGMDRAYGYTF.

CDR3: CASSLVTGGAGELFF. Here the CDR3 DNA reads TGTGCCAGTAGTCTCGTGACAGGGGGGGCCGGGGAGCTGTTTTTT. The chain combines TRBV19 with TRBJ2-2, with TRBD1 matching 9 bases. This CDR3 is 15 amino acids long. Germline CDR1 and CDR2: LNHDA and SQIVND (reference sequence). The junction had 7 bases not matched to a gene; V was cut back by 5 bases and J by 6 bases.

This chain joins TRBV29-1 and TRBJ2-5, with TRBD1 matching over 8 bases. The CDR3 is 16 amino acids. Germline CDR1 reads SQVTM; CDR2 reads ANQGSEA. The V segment lost 2 bases and the J segment 2 bases; nucleotides outside the gene matches: 10. CDR3 nucleotide sequence: TGCAGCGTTGAAATTGTGGGACAGGTATCGCAAGAGACCCAGTACTTC. This gives the protein CSVEIVGQVSQETQYF.

The chain has TRBV4-1 and TRBJ1-1; D is unclear. V lost 1 base to trimming and J lost 5 bases, with 14 bases between them. This CDR3 comprises 15 residues. Germline V gene data show CDR1 as MGHRA and CDR2 as YSYEKL. In nucleotides, the CDR3 is TGCGCCAGCAGCCAAGTAAGTGCGGGATTAACTGAAGCTTTCTTT. Residues: CASSQVSAGLTEAFF.

The chain uses TRBV5-8 and TRBJ1-4; possible D gene TRBD1, 6 bases. V gave up 6 bases and J gave up 8 bases, with 20 bases separating them. Germline V lookup: CDR1 SGHTS, CDR2 YDEGEE. The CDR3 is made up of 15 amino acids. The CDR3 is CASKHHTGMREKLFF. CDR3 nucleotides: TGTGCCAGCAAACACCATACAGGGATGAGGGAAAAACTGTTTTTT.

The chain couples TRBV3-1 (or the pseudogene TRBV3-2) to TRBJ2-7; no definite D call. The CDR3 is made up of 13 amino acids. Germline CDR1 LGHDT, CDR2 YNNKEL (reference sequence). V was cut by 4 bases and J by 3 bases, with 10 bases left in between. CDR3 nucleotides: TGTGCCAGCAGCCGTCGAGGAGTCTACGAGCAGTACTTC. Its protein is CASSRRGVYEQYF.

This rearrangement joins TRBV2 to TRBJ1-5, with D tentatively TRBD1 (5 bases). Germline V gene sequence: CDR1 SNHLY, CDR2 FYNNEI. V was shortened by 4 bases and J by 8 bases, with 18 bases between the two germline ends. This CDR3 has 15 amino acids. CDR3: CASSVDRRGNKPQHF. DNA of the CDR3: TGTGCCAGCAGTGTTGACAGAAGGGGAAATAAGCCCCAGCATTTT.

This clone was recorded a few times. This sequence joins TRBV7-9 and TRBJ2-7, with a weak D call TRBD2 (5 bases). Trimming took 5 bases from V and 6 from J, leaving 14 bases between them. This CDR3 contains 13 residues. The germline gives CDR1 SEHNR, CDR2 FQNEAQ (reference sequence). The CDR3 region has the DNA TGTGCCAGCAGCCTTAGCGCCCCCTCCGAGCAGTACTTC. Protein sequence: CASSLSAPSEQYF.